This T cell receptor (beta chain) was sequenced in a study of blood T cell repertoires in COVID-19. The method was immunoSEQ multiplex PCR; TCRdb's version includes in-frame clones alone and lacks a portion of them. Of 120,000 or so clones in the sample, approximately 80% were seen once. This clonotype originated in a human donor in a cohort sampled during active COVID-19. Sequenced: peripheral blood.

The CDR3 nucleotides are TGTGCCAGCTCACCAAGACAGAACAACTATGGCTACACCTTC. Its protein product is CASSPRQNNYGYTF. The chain links TRBV18 to TRBJ1-2; the D gene is possibly TRBD1 (5 bases). V lost 2 bases, J lost 2 bases, and 9 bases lay in between. This CDR3 has 14 amino acids. CDR1 KGHSH and CDR2 LQKENI come from the germline V gene.